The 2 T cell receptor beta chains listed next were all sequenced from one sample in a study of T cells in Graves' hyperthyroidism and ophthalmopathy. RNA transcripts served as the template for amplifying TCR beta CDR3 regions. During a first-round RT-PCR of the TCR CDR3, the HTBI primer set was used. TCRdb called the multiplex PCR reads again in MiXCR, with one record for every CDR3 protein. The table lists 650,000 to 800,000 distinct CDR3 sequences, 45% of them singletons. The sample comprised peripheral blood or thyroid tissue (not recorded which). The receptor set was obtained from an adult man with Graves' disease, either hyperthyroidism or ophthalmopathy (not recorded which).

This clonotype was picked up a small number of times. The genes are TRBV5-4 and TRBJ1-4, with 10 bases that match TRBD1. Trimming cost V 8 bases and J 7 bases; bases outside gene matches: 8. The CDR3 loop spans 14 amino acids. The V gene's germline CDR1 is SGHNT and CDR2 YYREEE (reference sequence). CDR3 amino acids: CASSPGTGVEKLFF. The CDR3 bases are TGTGCCAGTAGCCCCGGGACAGGGGTTGAAAAACTGTTTTTT.

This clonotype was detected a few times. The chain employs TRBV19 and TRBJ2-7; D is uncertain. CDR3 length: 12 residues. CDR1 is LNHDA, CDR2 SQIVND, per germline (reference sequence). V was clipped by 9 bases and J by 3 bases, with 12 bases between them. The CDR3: CASSLQFYEQYF. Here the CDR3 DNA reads TGTGCCAGCAGTCTCCAATTCTACGAGCAGTACTTC.